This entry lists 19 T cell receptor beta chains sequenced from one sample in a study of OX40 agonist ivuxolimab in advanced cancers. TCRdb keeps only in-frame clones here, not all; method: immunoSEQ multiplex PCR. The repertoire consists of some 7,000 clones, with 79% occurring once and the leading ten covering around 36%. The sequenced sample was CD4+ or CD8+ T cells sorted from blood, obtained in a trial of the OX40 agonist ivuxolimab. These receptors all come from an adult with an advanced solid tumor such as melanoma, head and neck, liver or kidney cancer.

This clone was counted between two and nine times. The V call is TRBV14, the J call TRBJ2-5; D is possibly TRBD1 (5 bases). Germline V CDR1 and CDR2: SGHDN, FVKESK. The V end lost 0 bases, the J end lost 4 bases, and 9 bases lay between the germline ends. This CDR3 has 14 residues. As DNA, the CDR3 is TGTGCCAGCAGCCAAGATCTCAGGGTAGAGACCCAGTACTTC. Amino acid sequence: CASSQDLRVETQYF.

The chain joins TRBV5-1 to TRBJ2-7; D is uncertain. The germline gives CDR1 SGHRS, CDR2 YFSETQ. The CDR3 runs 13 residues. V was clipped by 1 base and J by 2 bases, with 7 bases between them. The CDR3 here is CASSLPQAYEQYF. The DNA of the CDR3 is TGCGCCAGCAGCTTGCCCCAGGCCTACGAGCAGTACTTC.

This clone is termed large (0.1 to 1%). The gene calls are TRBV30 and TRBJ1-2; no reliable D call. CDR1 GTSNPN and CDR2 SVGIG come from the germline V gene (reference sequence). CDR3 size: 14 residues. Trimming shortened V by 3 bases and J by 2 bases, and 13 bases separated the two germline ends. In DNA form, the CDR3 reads TGTGCCTGGAGCGACCTTCGACGGAACTATGGCTACACCTTC. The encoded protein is CAWSDLRRNYGYTF.

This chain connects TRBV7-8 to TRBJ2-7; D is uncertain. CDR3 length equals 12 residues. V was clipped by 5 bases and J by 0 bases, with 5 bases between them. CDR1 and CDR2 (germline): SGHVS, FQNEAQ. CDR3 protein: CASSTRSYEQYF. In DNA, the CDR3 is TGTGCCAGCAGCACCCGCTCCTACGAGCAGTACTTC.

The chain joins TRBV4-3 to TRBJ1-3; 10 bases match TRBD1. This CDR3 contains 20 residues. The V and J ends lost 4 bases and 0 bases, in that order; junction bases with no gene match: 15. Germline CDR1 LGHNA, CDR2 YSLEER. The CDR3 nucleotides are TGCGCCAGCAGCCCAATTTTCAGACAGGGGGCACTTAGCTCTGGAAACACCATATATTTT. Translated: CASSPIFRQGALSSGNTIYF.

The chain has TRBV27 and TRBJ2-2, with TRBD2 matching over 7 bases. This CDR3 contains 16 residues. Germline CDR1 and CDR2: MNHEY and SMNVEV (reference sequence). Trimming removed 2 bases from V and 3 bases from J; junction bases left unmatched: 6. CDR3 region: CASSLEMLADTGELFF. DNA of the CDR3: TGTGCCAGCAGTTTAGAAATGCTAGCGGACACCGGGGAGCTGTTTTTT.

This CDR3 reads CASSLNGVETQYF. For the CDR3, the DNA is TGTGCCAGCAGTTTAAATGGAGTGGAGACCCAGTACTTC. The V and J genes are TRBV27 and TRBJ2-5; D is unclear. Germline CDR1 is MNHEY and CDR2 is SMNVEV (reference sequence). The CDR3 is 13 amino acids. Deletions cut 2 bases from V and 5 bases from J, with 9 bases between.

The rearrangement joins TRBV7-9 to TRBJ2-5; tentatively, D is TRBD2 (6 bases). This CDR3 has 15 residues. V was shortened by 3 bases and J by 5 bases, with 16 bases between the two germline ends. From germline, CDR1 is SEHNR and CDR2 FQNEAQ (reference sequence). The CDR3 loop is CASSFYREPGETQYF. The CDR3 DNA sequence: TGTGCCAGCAGCTTTTACCGGGAGCCTGGGGAGACCCAGTACTTC. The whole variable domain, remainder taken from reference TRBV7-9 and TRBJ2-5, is DTGVSQNPRHKITKRGQNVTFRCDPISEHNRLYWYRQTLGQGPEFLTYFQNEAQLEKSRLLSDRFSAERPKGSFSTLEIQRTEQGDSAMYLCASSFYREPGETQYFGPGTRLLVL.

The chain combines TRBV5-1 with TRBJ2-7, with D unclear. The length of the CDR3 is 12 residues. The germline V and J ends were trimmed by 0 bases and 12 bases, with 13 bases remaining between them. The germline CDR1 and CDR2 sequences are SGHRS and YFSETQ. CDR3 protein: CASSLEGLGLYF. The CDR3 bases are TGCGCCAGCAGCTTGGAGGGTTTGGGGTTGTACTTC. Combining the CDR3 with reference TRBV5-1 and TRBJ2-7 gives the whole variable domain KAGVTQTPRYLIKTRGQQVTLSCSPISGHRSVSWYQQTPGQGLQFLFEYFSETQRNKGNFPGRFSGRQFSNSRSEMNVSTLELGDSALYLCASSLEGLGLYFGPGTRLTVT.

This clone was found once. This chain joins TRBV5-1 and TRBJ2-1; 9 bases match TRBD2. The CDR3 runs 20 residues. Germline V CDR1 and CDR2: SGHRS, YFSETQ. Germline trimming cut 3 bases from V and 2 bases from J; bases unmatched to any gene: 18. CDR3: CASSSLASSSSGTTYNEQFF. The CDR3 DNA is TGCGCCAGCAGCTCCCTCGCATCCAGCTCTAGCGGGACTACCTACAATGAGCAGTTCTTC.

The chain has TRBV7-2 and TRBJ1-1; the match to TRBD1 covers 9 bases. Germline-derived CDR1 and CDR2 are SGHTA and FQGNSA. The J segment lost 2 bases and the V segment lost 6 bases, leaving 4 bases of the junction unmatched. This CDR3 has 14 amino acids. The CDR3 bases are TGTGCCAGCAGATGGGACAGGGCCAACACTGAAGCTTTCTTT. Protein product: CASRWDRANTEAFF.

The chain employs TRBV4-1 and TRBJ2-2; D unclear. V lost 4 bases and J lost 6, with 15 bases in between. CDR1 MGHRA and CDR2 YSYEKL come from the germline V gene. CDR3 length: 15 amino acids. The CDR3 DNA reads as TGCGCCAGCAGCCTCCGGACCCTGTCTTCCGGGGAGCTGTTTTTT. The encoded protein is CASSLRTLSSGELFF.

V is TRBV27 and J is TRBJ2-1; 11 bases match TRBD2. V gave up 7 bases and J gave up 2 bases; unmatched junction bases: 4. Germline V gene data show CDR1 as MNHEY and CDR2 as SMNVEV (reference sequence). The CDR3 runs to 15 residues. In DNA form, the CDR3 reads TGTGCCAGCACCATGGGACTAGCGGCCTACAATGAGCAGTTCTTC. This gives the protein CASTMGLAAYNEQFF.

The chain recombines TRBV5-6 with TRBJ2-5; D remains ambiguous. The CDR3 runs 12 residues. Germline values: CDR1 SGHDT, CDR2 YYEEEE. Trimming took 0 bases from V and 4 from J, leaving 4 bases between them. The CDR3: CASSLAGETQYF. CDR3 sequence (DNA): TGTGCCAGCAGCTTGGCGGGAGAGACCCAGTACTTC.

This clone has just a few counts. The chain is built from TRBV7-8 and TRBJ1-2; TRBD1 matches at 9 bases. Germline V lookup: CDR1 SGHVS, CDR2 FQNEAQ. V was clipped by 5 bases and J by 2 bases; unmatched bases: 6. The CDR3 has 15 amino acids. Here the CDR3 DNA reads TGTGCCAGCAGCGGTACAGGGGGCAAGAACTATGGCTACACCTTC. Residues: CASSGTGGKNYGYTF.

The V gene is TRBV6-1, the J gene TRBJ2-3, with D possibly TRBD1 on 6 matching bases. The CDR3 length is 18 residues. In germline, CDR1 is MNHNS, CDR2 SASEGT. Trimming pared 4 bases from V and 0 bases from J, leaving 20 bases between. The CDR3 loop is CASSGTPYRVISTDTQYF. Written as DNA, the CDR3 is TGTGCCAGCAGTGGAACGCCATACAGGGTGATTAGCACAGATACGCAGTATTTT.

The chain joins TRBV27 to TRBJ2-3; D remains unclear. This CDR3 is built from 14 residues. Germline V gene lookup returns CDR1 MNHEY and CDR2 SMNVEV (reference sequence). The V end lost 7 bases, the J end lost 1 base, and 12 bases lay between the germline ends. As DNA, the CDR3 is TGTGCCAGCACCCAATCGGCGGGCACAGATACGCAGTATTTT. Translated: CASTQSAGTDTQYF.

The CDR3 DNA follows: TGTGCCAGCAGTTTAGGGACTGAAGCTTTCTTT. The encoded protein is CASSLGTEAFF. The chain has TRBV28 and TRBJ1-1, with D unresolved. The CDR3 has 11 residues. The V gene's germline CDR1 is MDHEN and CDR2 SYDVKM. The germline V and J ends were trimmed by 2 bases and 5 bases, with 3 bases remaining between them.

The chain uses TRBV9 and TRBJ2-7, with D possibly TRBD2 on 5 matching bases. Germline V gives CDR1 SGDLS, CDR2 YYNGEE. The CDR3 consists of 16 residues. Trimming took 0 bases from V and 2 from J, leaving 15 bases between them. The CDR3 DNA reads TGTGCCAGCAGCGTAGGAGGGAGCGAACCGACCTACGAGCAGTACTTC. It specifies CASSVGGSEPTYEQYF.